These 7 T cell receptor beta chains came from one sample sequenced in a study of cytomegalovirus exposure and HLA in healthy donors. Amplification used 60 Vbeta primers and 13 Jbeta primers. TCRdb's table, derived via immunoSEQ multiplex PCR, lists solely in-frame clones and lacks some. This sample carries under 200,000 clones, 70% to 85% of them seen once, and the ten largest clones take approximately 3.6%. Material: PBMCs. These receptors all stem from a man aged 35-49 years in good health and CMV-seropositive.

The V gene is TRBV6-5, the J gene TRBJ1-1; TRBD1 aligns across 7 bases. V trimming: 10 bases; J trimming: 1 base; junction bases outside the gene matches: 9. CDR3 length: 14 residues. CDR1 and CDR2 (germline): MNHEY, SVGAGI. CDR3 loop: CATSIQGTNTEAFF. CDR3 coding DNA: TGTGCCACCTCAATACAGGGGACGAACACTGAAGCTTTCTTT.

The CDR3 loop is CASSRLGGGDTQYF. CDR3 nucleotides: TGTGCCAGCAGCCGCTTGGGGGGAGGGGATACGCAGTATTTT. The chain recombines TRBV7-9 with TRBJ2-3; TRBD2 agrees at 7 bases. CDR3 length equals 14 residues. Germline CDR1 and CDR2: SEHNR and FQNEAQ (reference sequence). With 5 bases clipped from V and 6 bases from J, the junction kept 8 bases outside the gene matches.

The chain is built from TRBV5-8 and TRBJ1-5; no firm D call. The ends were cut back, 5 bases at V and 0 bases at J, with 12 bases in the middle. CDR1 is SGHTS, CDR2 YDEGEE, per germline. The CDR3 covers 15 residues. In DNA form, the CDR3 reads TGTGCCAGCAGTAGTCAGGAATATAGCAATCAGCCCCAGCATTTT. Amino acids: CASSSQEYSNQPQHF.

The chain is built from TRBV18 and TRBJ1-1; D perhaps matches TRBD1 (6 bases). The CDR3 is made up of 13 amino acids. Germline V gives CDR1 KGHSH, CDR2 LQKENI. V dropped 11 bases and J dropped 2 bases, with 15 bases sitting between them. For the CDR3, the DNA is TGTGCCTCTTTGGACAGCCTAAACACTGAAGCTTTCTTT. Its translation: CASLDSLNTEAFF.

In this sample, this clone turned up once. The rearrangement uses TRBV11-2 and TRBJ2-3, with D possibly matching TRBD2 (7 bases). CDR1 is SGHAT, CDR2 FQNNGV, per germline. Trimming cost V 4 bases and J 3 bases, with 17 bases left between them. The CDR3 extends over 16 amino acids. The CDR3 here is CASSSEWGGMTDTQYF. CDR3 DNA sequence: TGTGCCAGCAGCTCGGAATGGGGGGGCATGACAGATACGCAGTATTTT.

This chain uses TRBV7-3 with TRBJ2-1; the match to TRBD2 covers 10 bases. The CDR3 is 16 residues long. The V and J ends lost 2 bases and 6 bases, in that order; junction bases with no gene match: 7. In germline, CDR1 is SGHTA, CDR2 FQGTGA. The CDR3 spells CASSLQGTSVGNEQFF. CDR3 DNA sequence: TGTGCCAGCAGCTTACAGGGGACTAGCGTTGGCAATGAGCAGTTCTTC.

The V and J genes are TRBV6-1 and TRBJ2-7; perhaps TRBD1 as D (6 bases). Between the trimmed V and J ends, which lost 4 bases and 2 bases, there was a span of 12 bases. The germline CDR1 and CDR2 sequences are MNHNS and SASEGT. The CDR3 has 14 residues. In DNA form, the CDR3 reads TGTGCCAGCAGTGTACTCCGGGACACCTACGAGCAGTACTTC. This sequence encodes CASSVLRDTYEQYF.